The 24 T cell receptor beta chains presented below share a single source sample, sequenced in a study of early T cells in non-severe SARS-CoV-2 infection. One entry per CDR3 protein, called by TCRdb with MiXCR from the 5' RACE reads. The top ten hold about 7% of the sample, which has 40,000 to 60,000 distinct CDR3 sequences, 6% to 8% seen once. The material was whole blood, obtained at baseline. These receptors all stem from an adult who was a healthcare worker with PCR-confirmed SARS-CoV-2 infection or an uninfected control (not recorded which).

The chain combines TRBV18 with TRBJ1-1; D is possibly TRBD1 (5 bases). This CDR3 is built from 16 residues. Per the germline V gene, CDR1 is KGHSH and CDR2 is LQKENI. V lost 6 bases and J lost 4, with 21 bases in between. The CDR3 spells CASSPLRDFQGTEAFF. The CDR3 region has the DNA TGTGCCAGCTCCCCATTGCGCGACTTTCAGGGCACTGAAGCTTTCTTT.

In this sample, this clonotype turned up many times. The chain is built from TRBV6-2 or TRBV6-3 and TRBJ2-3; no reliable D call. V was clipped by 2 bases and J by 5 bases, with 5 bases between them. The CDR3 sequence is 12 residues long. Germline V gene data show CDR1 as MNHEY and CDR2 as SVGEGT. CDR3: CASSYPGDTQYF. DNA of the CDR3: TGTGCCAGCAGTTACCCTGGAGATACGCAGTATTTT.

This clonotype has a count of ten or more. The CDR3 reads CSAPEGNEQFF. The CDR3 DNA reads as TGCAGCGCACCAGAGGGGAATGAGCAGTTCTTC. This chain connects TRBV29-1 to TRBJ2-1; the D gene could be TRBD1 or TRBD2 (5 bases each). The CDR3 length is 11 residues. CDR1 is SQVTM, CDR2 ANQGSEA, per germline. With 7 bases removed from V and 7 bases from J, the gap between germline ends came to 11 bases.

This clonotype was detected only a few times. This chain joins TRBV18 and TRBJ2-6; D gene uncertain. The CDR3 contains 16 residues. V shed 0 bases and J shed 0 bases, with 6 bases lying between them. Germline values: CDR1 KGHSH, CDR2 LQKENI. CDR3 nucleotides: TGTGCCAGCTCACCACCGACCATCTCTGGGGCCAACGTCCTGACTTTC. Encoded protein: CASSPPTISGANVLTF.

This clonotype has ten or more counts. The chain carries TRBV20-1 and TRBJ2-1, with D possibly called TRBD1 or TRBD2 (5 bases each). Germline-derived CDR1 and CDR2 are DFQATT and SNEGSKA (reference sequence). CDR3 length equals 15 residues. Trimming left V 6 bases short and J 4 bases short, with 19 bases between. CDR3 nucleotide sequence: TGCAGTGCCCCTGGGCGGGTGGGGCCTTACAATGAGCAGTTCTTC. Protein product: CSAPGRVGPYNEQFF.

V usage is TRBV6-5 and J usage is TRBJ2-3; no firm D call. Trimming took off 4 bases at V and 6 bases at J, with 14 bases between the two ends. CDR3 length equals 14 residues. Germline V lookup: CDR1 MNHEY, CDR2 SVGAGI. DNA for the CDR3: TGTGCCAGCAGTTGGGCCTTAAACGGGGATACGCAGTATTTT. Its protein is CASSWALNGDTQYF.

This clonotype was recorded many times. The rearrangement links TRBV7-3 to TRBJ1-3; D ambiguous. V was pared by 1 base and J by 4 bases, with 11 bases between. The CDR3 extends over 15 amino acids. The germline V gene has CDR1 SGHTA and CDR2 FQGTGA. The CDR3 loop reads CASSLRGNDGNTIYF. CDR3 sequence (DNA): TGTGCCAGCAGCTTAAGGGGAAATGACGGAAACACCATATATTTT.

This clonotype was observed at least ten times. The V gene is TRBV7-7, the J gene TRBJ2-5; TRBD2 agrees at 13 bases. Germline CDR1 SSHAT, CDR2 FNYEAQ (reference sequence). The junction had 5 bases not matched to a gene; V was cut back by 8 bases and J by 5 bases. The CDR3 contains 14 residues. The CDR3 here is CASGLAGVDETQYF. For the CDR3, the DNA is TGTGCCAGCGGACTAGCGGGAGTTGACGAGACCCAGTACTTC. Complete variable domain (other parts from reference TRBV7-7 and TRBJ2-5): GAGVSQSPRYKVTKRGQDVTLRCDPISSHATLYWYQQALGQGPEFLTYFNYEAQPDKSGLPSDRFSAERPEGSISTLTIQRTEQRDSAMYRCASGLAGVDETQYFGPGTRLLVL.

There are many counts of this clonotype. The chain employs TRBV12-3 or TRBV12-4 and TRBJ1-5; D might be TRBD1 (5 bases). The CDR3 totals 14 residues. V was pared by 5 bases and J by 8 bases, with 16 bases between. The CDR3 protein is CASSPWDGAKPQHF. CDR3 DNA: TGTGCCAGCAGTCCTTGGGACGGTGCCAAGCCCCAGCATTTT.

This clonotype was picked up many times. V gene TRBV24-1 combines with J gene TRBJ1-2, with D unclear. The CDR3 extends over 14 amino acids. The germline V gene encodes CDR1 KGHDR and CDR2 SFDVKD. V was shortened by 1 base and J by 1 base, with 6 bases between the two germline ends. The CDR3 spells CATSDFPNNYGYTF. The CDR3 DNA reads TGTGCCACCAGTGATTTTCCCAATAACTATGGCTACACCTTC.

There are a few counts of this clonotype. The gene calls are TRBV11-2 and TRBJ2-2, with TRBD1 matching over 10 bases. V gave up 5 bases and J gave up 6 bases; unmatched junction bases: 6. CDR3 length equals 15 residues. Germline CDR1 SGHAT, CDR2 FQNNGV. The CDR3 nucleotides read TGTGCCAGCAGCATTCCCGGGACAGGGGCCGGGGAGCTGTTTTTT. Translated, it gives CASSIPGTGAGELFF.

In its sample, this clonotype was seen a few times. The J gene is TRBJ2-5, the V gene TRBV6-1, with D possibly called TRBD1 or TRBD2 (6 bases each). Germline V CDR1 and CDR2: MNHNS, SASEGT. The CDR3 is 15 residues long. Trimming shortened V by 8 bases and J by 0 bases, and 16 bases separated the two germline ends. CDR3 protein: CASQLRRGYQETQYF. The CDR3 bases are TGTGCCAGCCAACTCCGGAGGGGGTACCAAGAGACCCAGTACTTC.

Ten or more counts support this clonotype. The chain is built from TRBV7-7 and TRBJ2-5, with 8 nucleotides matching TRBD2. Germline loops: CDR1 SSHAT, CDR2 FNYEAQ (reference sequence). After removal of 5 bases from V and 5 bases from J, the junction contained 13 bases not matched to a gene. The CDR3 contains 16 residues. CDR3 DNA sequence: TGTGCCAGCAGCCTCTCGTCAGCGGGAGCCCGCGAGACCCAGTACTTC. Amino acid sequence: CASSLSSAGARETQYF.

This clonotype was seen many times. The chain couples TRBV7-8 to TRBJ2-7; 7 bases line up with TRBD2. The CDR3 runs to 13 residues. After removal of 5 bases from V and 7 bases from J, the junction contained 8 bases not matched to a gene. Germline V gene sequence: CDR1 SGHVS, CDR2 FQNEAQ. This CDR3 reads CASSLGRAGEQYF. The CDR3 DNA reads TGTGCCAGCAGCCTCGGACGAGCGGGGGAGCAGTACTTC.

There are many counts of this clonotype. The chain recombines TRBV28 with TRBJ2-7; D is undetermined. CDR3 size: 16 residues. Looked up from germline, CDR1 is MDHEN and CDR2 is SYDVKM. V lost 1 base to trimming and J lost 2 bases, with 15 bases between them. In DNA, the CDR3 is TGTGCCAGCAGTTTATTAGTGGATACGGGCCCCTACGAGCAGTACTTC. Translating it yields CASSLLVDTGPYEQYF.

The genes are TRBV3-1 and TRBJ2-5, with a possible D match to TRBD2 (6 bases). Trimming took 6 bases from V and 3 from J, leaving 17 bases between them. This CDR3 comprises 15 residues. CDR1 is LGHDT and CDR2 is YNNKEL in the germline V gene (reference sequence). CDR3 nucleotide sequence: TGTGCCAGCAGGGACCTCGGGGAGCGGGAAGAGACCCAGTACTTC. It translates to CASRDLGEREETQYF.

This clonotype was recorded a few times. V and J are TRBV19 and TRBJ1-5; D is undetermined. Trimming left V 6 bases short and J 4 bases short, with 10 bases between. The germline CDR1 and CDR2 sequences are LNHDA and SQIVND (reference sequence). The CDR3 is 13 amino acids. The CDR3 region is CASRINKNQPQHF. CDR3 nucleotide sequence: TGTGCCAGTAGAATTAACAAGAATCAGCCCCAGCATTTT.

This clonotype was seen more than once but under ten times. V is TRBV6-2 or TRBV6-3 and J is TRBJ1-6; no definite D call. There are 14 residues in the CDR3. V was trimmed by 2 bases and J by 7 bases, leaving 9 bases between them. Germline V gene sequence: CDR1 MNHEY, CDR2 SVGEGT. The CDR3 region is CASSYLGSNSPLHF. The CDR3 DNA follows: TGTGCCAGCAGTTACCTGGGGTCGAATTCACCCCTCCACTTT.

This clonotype was detected a few times. The chain joins TRBV27 to TRBJ2-1; no clear D. V lost 5 bases, J lost 9 bases, and 17 bases lay in between. CDR1 MNHEY and CDR2 SMNVEV come from the germline V gene (reference sequence). The CDR3 loop spans 14 amino acids. The CDR3 spells CASSPGLSSGEQFF. CDR3 sequence (DNA): TGTGCCAGCAGTCCCGGCCTCTCGTCGGGTGAGCAGTTCTTC.

This chain links TRBV5-1 with TRBJ1-6, with 9 bases fitting TRBD1. The CDR3 sequence is 15 residues long. V shed 3 bases, J shed 7 bases, and the junction held 5 bases outside the gene matches. Germline CDR1 SGHRS, CDR2 YFSETQ. CDR3 in DNA: TGCGCCAGCAGCTCGGGGGACAGGGAAAATTCACCCCTCCACTTT. Its protein product is CASSSGDRENSPLHF.

This clonotype has ten or more counts. The rearrangement joins TRBV5-4 to TRBJ1-4; a possible D gene is TRBD1 (6 bases). Trimming took 4 bases from V and 4 from J, leaving 8 bases between them. Looked up from germline, CDR1 is SGHNT and CDR2 is YYREEE (reference sequence). CDR3 length equals 13 residues. The CDR3 DNA follows: TGTGCCAGCAGCCAGGACAGTAATGAAAAACTGTTTTTT. It codes for CASSQDSNEKLFF.

This clonotype was counted a few times. The chain employs TRBV9 and TRBJ1-1, with 9 positions matching TRBD1. After removal of 3 bases from V and 5 bases from J, the junction contained 2 bases not matched to a gene. The CDR3 has 13 residues. CDR1 and CDR2 (germline): SGDLS, YYNGEE. This CDR3 is CASSAGTGTEAFF. DNA of the CDR3: TGTGCCAGCAGCGCCGGGACAGGGACTGAAGCTTTCTTT.

The chain is built from TRBV11-2 and TRBJ2-5; unclear D gene. V was cut by 5 bases and J by 5 bases, with 15 bases left in between. This CDR3 region has 14 residues. CDR1 SGHAT and CDR2 FQNNGV come from the germline V gene. The CDR3 sequence is CASSPRPQGETQYF. CDR3 coding DNA: TGTGCCAGCAGCCCTCGACCCCAAGGGGAGACCCAGTACTTC.

The chain carries TRBV5-1 and TRBJ2-2, with 7 bases identical to TRBD1. The V segment lost 3 bases and the J segment 6 bases; nucleotides outside the gene matches: 11. The CDR3 extends over 16 amino acids. The germline V gene has CDR1 SGHRS and CDR2 YFSETQ. Here the CDR3 reads CASSSSDRKEAGELFF. As DNA, the CDR3 is TGCGCCAGCAGCTCTTCGGACAGGAAGGAAGCCGGGGAGCTGTTTTTT.